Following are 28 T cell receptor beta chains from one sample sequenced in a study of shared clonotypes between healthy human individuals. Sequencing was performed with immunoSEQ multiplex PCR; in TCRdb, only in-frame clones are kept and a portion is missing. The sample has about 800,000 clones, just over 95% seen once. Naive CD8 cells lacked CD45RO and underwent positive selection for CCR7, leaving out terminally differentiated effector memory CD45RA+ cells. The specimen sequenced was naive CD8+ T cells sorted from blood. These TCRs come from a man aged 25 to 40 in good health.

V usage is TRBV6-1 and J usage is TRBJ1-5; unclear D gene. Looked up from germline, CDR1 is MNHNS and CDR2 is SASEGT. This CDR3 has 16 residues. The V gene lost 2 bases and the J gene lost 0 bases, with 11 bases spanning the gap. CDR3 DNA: TGTGCCAGCAGTGAATATGCACAGTATAGCAATCAGCCCCAGCATTTT. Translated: CASSEYAQYSNQPQHF.

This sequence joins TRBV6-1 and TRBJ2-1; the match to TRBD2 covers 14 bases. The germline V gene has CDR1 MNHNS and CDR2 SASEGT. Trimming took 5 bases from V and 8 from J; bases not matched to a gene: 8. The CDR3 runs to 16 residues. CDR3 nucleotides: TGTGCCAGCAGTAAAGGACTAGCGGGAGGTTTGGATGAGCAGTTCTTC. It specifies CASSKGLAGGLDEQFF.

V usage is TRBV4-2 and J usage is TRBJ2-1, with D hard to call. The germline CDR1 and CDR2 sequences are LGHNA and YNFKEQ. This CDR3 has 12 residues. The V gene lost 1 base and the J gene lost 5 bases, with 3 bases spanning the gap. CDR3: CASSQVNNEQFF. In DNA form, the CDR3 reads TGTGCCAGCAGCCAAGTTAACAATGAGCAGTTCTTC.

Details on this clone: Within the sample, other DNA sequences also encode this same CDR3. The CDR3 spells CASSYRLAGGELFF. For the CDR3, the DNA is TGTGCCAGCAGTTATCGACTAGCAGGCGGGGAGCTGTTTTTT. This chain uses TRBV6-5 with TRBJ2-2; 7 positions match TRBD2. This CDR3 region has 14 residues. V dropped 3 bases and J dropped 7; count of bases not matched to a gene: 5. The germline gives CDR1 MNHEY, CDR2 SVGAGI.

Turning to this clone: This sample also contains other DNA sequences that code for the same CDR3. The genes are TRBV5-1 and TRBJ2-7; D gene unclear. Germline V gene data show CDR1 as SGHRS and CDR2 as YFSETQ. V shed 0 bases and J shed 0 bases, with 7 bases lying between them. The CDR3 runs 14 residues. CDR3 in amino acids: CASSLDSSSYEQYF. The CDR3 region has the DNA TGCGCCAGCAGCTTGGATAGTAGCTCCTACGAGCAGTACTTC.

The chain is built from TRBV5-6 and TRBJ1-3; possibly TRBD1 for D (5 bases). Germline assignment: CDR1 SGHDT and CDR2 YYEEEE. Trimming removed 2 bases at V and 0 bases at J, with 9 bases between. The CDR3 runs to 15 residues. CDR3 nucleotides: TGTGCCAGCAGCTTACGGGGCCGCTCTGGAAACACCATATATTTT. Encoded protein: CASSLRGRSGNTIYF.

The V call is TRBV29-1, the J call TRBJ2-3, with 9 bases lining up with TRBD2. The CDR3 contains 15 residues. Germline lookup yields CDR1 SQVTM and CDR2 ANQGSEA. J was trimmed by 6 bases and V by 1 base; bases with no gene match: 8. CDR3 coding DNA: TGCAGCGTTGAAGCTAGCGGGGCGCACATGGATACGCAGTATTTT. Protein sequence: CSVEASGAHMDTQYF.

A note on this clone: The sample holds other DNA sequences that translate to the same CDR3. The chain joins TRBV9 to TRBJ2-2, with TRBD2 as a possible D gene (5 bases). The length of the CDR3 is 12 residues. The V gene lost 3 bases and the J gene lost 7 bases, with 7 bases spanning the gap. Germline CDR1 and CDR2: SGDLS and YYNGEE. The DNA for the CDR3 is TGTGCCAGCAGCGCGGCGGGCGGGGAGCTGTTTTTT. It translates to CASSAAGGELFF.

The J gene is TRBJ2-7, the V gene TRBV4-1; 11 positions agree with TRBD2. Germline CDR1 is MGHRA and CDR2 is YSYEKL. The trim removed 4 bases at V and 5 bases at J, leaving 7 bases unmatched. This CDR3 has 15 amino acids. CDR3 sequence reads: CASSRELAGADEQYF. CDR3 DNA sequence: TGCGCCAGCAGCCGGGAACTAGCGGGAGCGGACGAGCAGTACTTC.

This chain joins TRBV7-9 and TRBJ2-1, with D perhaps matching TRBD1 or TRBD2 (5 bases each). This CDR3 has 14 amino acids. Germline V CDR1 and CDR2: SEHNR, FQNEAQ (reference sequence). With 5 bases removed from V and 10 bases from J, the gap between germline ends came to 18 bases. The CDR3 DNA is TGTGCCAGCAGCCCGCCGGACACTAGTGACGAGCAGTTCTTC. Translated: CASSPPDTSDEQFF.

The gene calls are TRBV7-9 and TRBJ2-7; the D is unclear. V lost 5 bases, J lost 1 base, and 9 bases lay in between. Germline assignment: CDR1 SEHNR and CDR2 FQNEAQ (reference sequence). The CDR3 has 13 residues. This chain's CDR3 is CASSPSTSYEQYF. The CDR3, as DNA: TGTGCCAGCAGCCCAAGTACGTCCTACGAGCAGTACTTC.

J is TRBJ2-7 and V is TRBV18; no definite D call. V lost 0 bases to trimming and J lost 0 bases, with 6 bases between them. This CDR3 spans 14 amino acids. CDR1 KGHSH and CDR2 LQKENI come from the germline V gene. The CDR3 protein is CASSPPESSYEQYF. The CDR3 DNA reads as TGTGCCAGCTCACCACCCGAGAGCTCCTACGAGCAGTACTTC.

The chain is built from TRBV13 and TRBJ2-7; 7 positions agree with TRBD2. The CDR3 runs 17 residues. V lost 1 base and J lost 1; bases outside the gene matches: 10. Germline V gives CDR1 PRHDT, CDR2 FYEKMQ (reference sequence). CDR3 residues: CASSLAGLAETSYEQYF. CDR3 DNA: TGTGCCAGCAGCTTAGCCGGGCTAGCGGAGACTTCCTACGAGCAGTACTTC.

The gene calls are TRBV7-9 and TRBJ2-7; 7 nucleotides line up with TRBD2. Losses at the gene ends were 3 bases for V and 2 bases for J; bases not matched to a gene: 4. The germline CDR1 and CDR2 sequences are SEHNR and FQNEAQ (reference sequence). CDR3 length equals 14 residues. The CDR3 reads CASSFPGGPYEQYF. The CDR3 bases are TGTGCCAGCAGCTTCCCGGGGGGTCCCTACGAGCAGTACTTC.

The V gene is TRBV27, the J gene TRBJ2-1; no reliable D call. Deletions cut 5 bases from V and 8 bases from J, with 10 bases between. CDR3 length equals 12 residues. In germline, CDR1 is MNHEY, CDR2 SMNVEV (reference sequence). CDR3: CASSRPRDEQFF. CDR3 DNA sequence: TGTGCCAGCAGTCGACCCCGGGATGAGCAGTTCTTC.

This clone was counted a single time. The CDR3 DNA sequence: TGCGCCAGCAGCTTGGGACTAGCGGGAGGACAAGAGCAGTACTTC. This encodes CASSLGLAGGQEQYF. The chain uses TRBV5-1 and TRBJ2-7, with TRBD2 identical over 13 bases. CDR3 length: 15 amino acids. Germline-derived CDR1 and CDR2 are SGHRS and YFSETQ. Trimming cost V 0 bases and J 7 bases; bases outside gene matches: 4.

The CDR3, as DNA: TGTGCCAGCAGTGAAGGGAGGGCGCAGACCCAGTACTTC. Amino acids: CASSEGRAQTQYF. V is TRBV6-1 and J is TRBJ2-5; TRBD2 might be the D (6 bases). The CDR3 extends over 13 amino acids. Per the germline V gene, CDR1 is MNHNS and CDR2 is SASEGT. Trimming took 1 base from V and 6 from J, leaving 9 bases between them.

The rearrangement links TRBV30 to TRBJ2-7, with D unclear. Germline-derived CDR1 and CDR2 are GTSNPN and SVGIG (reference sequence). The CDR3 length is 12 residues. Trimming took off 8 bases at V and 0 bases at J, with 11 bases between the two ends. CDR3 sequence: CAVWTSSYEQYF. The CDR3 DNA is TGTGCCGTATGGACCAGCTCCTACGAGCAGTACTTC.

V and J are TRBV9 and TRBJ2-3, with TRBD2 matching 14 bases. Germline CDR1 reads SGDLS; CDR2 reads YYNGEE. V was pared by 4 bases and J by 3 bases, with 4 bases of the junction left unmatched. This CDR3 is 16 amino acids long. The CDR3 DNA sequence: TGTGCCAGCAGCCCGGGACTAGCGGGAGTTACAGATACGCAGTATTTT. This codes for CASSPGLAGVTDTQYF.

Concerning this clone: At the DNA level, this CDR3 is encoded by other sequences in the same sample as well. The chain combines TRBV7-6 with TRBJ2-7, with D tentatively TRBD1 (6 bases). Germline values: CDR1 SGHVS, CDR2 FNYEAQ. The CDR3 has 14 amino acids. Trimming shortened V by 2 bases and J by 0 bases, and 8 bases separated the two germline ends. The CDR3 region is CASSLTGSSYEQYF. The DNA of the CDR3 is TGTGCCAGCAGCTTAACAGGGAGCTCCTACGAGCAGTACTTC.

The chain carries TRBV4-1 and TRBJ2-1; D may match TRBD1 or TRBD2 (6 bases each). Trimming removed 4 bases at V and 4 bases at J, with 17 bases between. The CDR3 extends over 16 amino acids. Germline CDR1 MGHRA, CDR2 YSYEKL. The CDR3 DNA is TGCGCCAGCAGCCTAGAGGGACAAGGAGGGTACAATGAGCAGTTCTTC. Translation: CASSLEGQGGYNEQFF.

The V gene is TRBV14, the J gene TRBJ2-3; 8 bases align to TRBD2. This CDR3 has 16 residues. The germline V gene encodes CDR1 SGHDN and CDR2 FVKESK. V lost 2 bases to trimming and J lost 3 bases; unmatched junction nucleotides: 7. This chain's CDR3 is CASSQTPGLGTDTQYF. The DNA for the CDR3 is TGTGCCAGCAGCCAAACACCGGGACTAGGAACAGATACGCAGTATTTT.

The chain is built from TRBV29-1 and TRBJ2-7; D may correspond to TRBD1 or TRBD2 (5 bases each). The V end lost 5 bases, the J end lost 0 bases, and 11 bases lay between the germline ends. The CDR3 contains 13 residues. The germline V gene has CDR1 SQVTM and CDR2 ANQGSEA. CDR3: CSVRDASSYEQYF. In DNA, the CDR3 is TGCAGCGTTAGGGACGCGAGCTCCTACGAGCAGTACTTC.

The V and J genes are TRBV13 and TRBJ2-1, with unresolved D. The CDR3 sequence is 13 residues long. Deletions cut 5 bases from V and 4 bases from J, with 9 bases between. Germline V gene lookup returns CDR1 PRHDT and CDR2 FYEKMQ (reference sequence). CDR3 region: CASSPGEYNEQFF. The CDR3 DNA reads TGTGCCAGCAGCCCCGGAGAATACAATGAGCAGTTCTTC.

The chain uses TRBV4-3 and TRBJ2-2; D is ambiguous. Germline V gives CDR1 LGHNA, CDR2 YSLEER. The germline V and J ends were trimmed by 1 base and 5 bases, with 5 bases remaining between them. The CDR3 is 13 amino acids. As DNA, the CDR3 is TGCGCCAGCAGCCAAGCTCGTACCGGGGAGCTGTTTTTT. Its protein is CASSQARTGELFF.

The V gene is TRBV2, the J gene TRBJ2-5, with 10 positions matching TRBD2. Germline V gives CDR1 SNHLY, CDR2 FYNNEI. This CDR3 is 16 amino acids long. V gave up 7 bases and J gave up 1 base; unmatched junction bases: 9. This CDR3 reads CASNYPGLALQETQYF. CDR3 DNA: TGTGCCAGCAATTACCCGGGACTAGCGCTCCAAGAGACCCAGTACTTC.

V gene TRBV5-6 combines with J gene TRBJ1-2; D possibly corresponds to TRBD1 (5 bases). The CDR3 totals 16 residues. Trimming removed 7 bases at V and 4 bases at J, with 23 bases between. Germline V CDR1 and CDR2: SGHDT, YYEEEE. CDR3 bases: TGTGCCAGCTCGCTAAAACGCAGGGAAGAGTTCTATGGCTACACCTTC. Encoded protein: CASSLKRREEFYGYTF.

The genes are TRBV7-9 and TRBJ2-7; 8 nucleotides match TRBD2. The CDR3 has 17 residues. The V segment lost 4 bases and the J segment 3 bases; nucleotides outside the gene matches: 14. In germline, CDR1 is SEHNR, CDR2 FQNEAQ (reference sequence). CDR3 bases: TGTGCCAGCAGCTCACGTACTACCGGGACTAGTAACTACGAGCAGTACTTC. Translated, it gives CASSSRTTGTSNYEQYF.